This TCR beta chain derives from a study of cytomegalovirus exposure and HLA in healthy donors. 13 Jbeta primers and 60 Vbeta primers were used for the PCR. The protocol was immunoSEQ multiplex PCR, while the TCRdb copy is restricted to in-frame clones and leaves out a portion. The repertoire consists of about 130,000 clones, with more than 70% occurring once and the leading ten covering 2% to 2.5%. Per the germline V gene, CDR1 is KGHSH and CDR2 is LQKENI. The CDR3 extends over 13 amino acids. Trimming pared 1 base from V and 6 bases from J, leaving 10 bases between. Donors had nominal health at sampling but likely had unrecorded immune exposures.

The chain joins TRBV18 to TRBJ2-7; tentative D call: TRBD1 (5 bases). Input material: PBMCs. This receptor was obtained from a man aged 25-45 years in good health and CMV-seronegative. The CDR3 loop reads CASSPLEQGEQYF. For the CDR3, the DNA is TGTGCCAGCTCACCACTCGAGCAGGGCGAGCAGTACTTC.